This T cell receptor beta chain was sequenced for a study of human thymus T cells. General study findings and limits: Overlap was high between thymic repertoires from unrelated individuals, as reported in related research. What appeared biased in thymic and blood repertoires was the usage of V and J genes.

Sequenced by immunoSEQ multiplex PCR; TCRdb stores in-frame clones only, minus some. The sample lists tens of thousands of clones, around 95% seen once, with around 0.03% in the top ten. V was trimmed by 5 bases and J by 2 bases, leaving 16 bases between them. This CDR3 is 15 amino acids long. Per germline, CDR1 SEHNR and CDR2 FQNEAQ (reference sequence). Corrective heart surgery yielded resections, and these provided the thymus tissue. Congenital heart defects were the reason for the corrective surgery that the donors, healthy Finnish infants, were having. The table lists this clone with a count of one. The antigen is unknown.

The sequence was obtained from a girl under three years old with a congenital heart defect but otherwise immunologically healthy. The sample taken for sequencing was thymus tissue. The chain employs TRBV7-9 and TRBJ2-7, with D tentatively TRBD1 (6 bases). The CDR3, as DNA: TGTGCCAGCAGCCTTACAGGGTTTAACACCTACGAGCAGTACTTC. It encodes CASSLTGFNTYEQYF.